This is a list of T cell receptor beta chains from one sample in a study of shared clonotypes between healthy human individuals. The data were produced by immunoSEQ multiplex PCR, yet TCRdb's version contains in-frame clones alone and is incomplete. The sample consists of 300,000 to 400,000 clones, roughly 70% of them appearing once. Material: memory CD4+ T cells sorted from blood. The source of these receptors is a man aged 30 to 45 in good health. Both conserved end residues are part of each CDR3. D genes are given only for firm matches. Size is omitted from some rows. Given values are once, few, many or a class for expanded clones.

v_call: TRBV9
clone_size: NA
cdr3_length: 15
d_call: NA
j_call: TRBJ2-1
cdr3_nt: TGTGCCAGCAGCGCCGGGAGAGGGTCCTACAATGAGCAGTTCTTC
cdr3_aa: CASSAGRGSYNEQFF

v_call: TRBV7-2
clone_size: NA
cdr3_length: 15
d_call: TRBD1
j_call: TRBJ1-5
cdr3_nt: TGTGCCAGCAGCCGGACAGGGGATGGCAATCAGCCCCAGCATTTT
cdr3_aa: CASSRTGDGNQPQHF

v_call: TRBV5-4
clone_size: few
cdr3_length: 16
d_call: TRBD1
j_call: TRBJ1-1
cdr3_nt: TGTGCCAGCAGCCACGCTAAGGGACAGATGAACACTGAAGCTTTCTTT
cdr3_aa: CASSHAKGQMNTEAFF

v_call: TRBV6-6
clone_size: NA
cdr3_length: 14
d_call: NA
j_call: TRBJ2-3
cdr3_nt: TGTGCCAGCAGTTACAAGGGGGGGACAGATACGCAGTATTTT
cdr3_aa: CASSYKGGTDTQYF

v_call: TRBV5-4
clone_size: many
cdr3_length: 14
d_call: TRBD1
j_call: TRBJ2-5
cdr3_nt: TGTGCCAGCAGCTTAGCAGGGGGAAGAGAGACCCAGTACTTC
cdr3_aa: CASSLAGGRETQYF

v_call: TRBV9
clone_size: NA
cdr3_length: 14
d_call: NA
j_call: TRBJ1-4
cdr3_nt: TGTGCCAGCAGCGTTGGGTCCTCCCTTGAAAAACTGTTTTTT
cdr3_aa: CASSVGSSLEKLFF

v_call: TRBV5-1
clone_size: NA
cdr3_length: 14
d_call: NA
j_call: TRBJ1-1
cdr3_nt: TGCGCCAGCAGCCCCCCCGGCGCGTACACTGAAGCTTTCTTT
cdr3_aa: CASSPPGAYTEAFF

v_call: TRBV14
clone_size: NA
cdr3_length: 11
d_call: NA
j_call: TRBJ1-2
cdr3_nt: TGTGCCAGCAGCCAAGGCGGTGGCTACACCTTC
cdr3_aa: CASSQGGGYTF

v_call: TRBV6-6
clone_size: NA
cdr3_length: 14
d_call: NA
j_call: TRBJ2-7
cdr3_nt: TGTGCCAGCATCGAGGCGAGGGGCTCCTACGAGCAGTACTTC
cdr3_aa: CASIEARGSYEQYF

v_call: TRBV18
clone_size: NA
cdr3_length: 17
d_call: NA
j_call: TRBJ1-1
cdr3_nt: TGTGCCAGCTCACCAAGGCTTACCCCCCGCGGGAGCACTGAAGCTTTCTTT
cdr3_aa: CASSPRLTPRGSTEAFF

v_call: TRBV7-8
clone_size: NA
cdr3_length: 15
d_call: TRBD1
j_call: TRBJ1-1
cdr3_nt: TGTGCCAGCAGCAGCGGACAGGGCATGAACACTGAAGCTTTCTTT
cdr3_aa: CASSSGQGMNTEAFF

v_call: TRBV9
clone_size: NA
cdr3_length: 15
d_call: TRBD2
j_call: TRBJ2-5
cdr3_nt: TGTGCCAGCAGCGTAGTAGGGGGGACTAGCGGGACCCAGTACTTC
cdr3_aa: CASSVVGGTSGTQYF

v_call: TRBV5-1
clone_size: many
cdr3_length: 15
d_call: NA
j_call: TRBJ2-3
cdr3_nt: TGCGCCAGCAGCTTGGCCTGGGCGTCCACAGATACGCAGTATTTT
cdr3_aa: CASSLAWASTDTQYF

v_call: TRBV18
clone_size: NA
cdr3_length: 14
d_call: NA
j_call: TRBJ2-2
cdr3_nt: TGTGCCAGCTCACCAAGCGGGAACACCGGGGAGCTGTTTTTT
cdr3_aa: CASSPSGNTGELFF

v_call: TRBV6-5
clone_size: NA
cdr3_length: 15
d_call: NA
j_call: TRBJ2-2
cdr3_nt: TGTGCCAGCACCCTTAGGTGGCTAGGGAGCGGGGAGCTGTTTTTT
cdr3_aa: CASTLRWLGSGELFF

v_call: TRBV5-1
clone_size: NA
cdr3_length: 14
d_call: NA
j_call: TRBJ2-1
cdr3_nt: TGCGCCAGCAGCGCCAGGGACTTGTCTTCTGAGCAGTTCTTC
cdr3_aa: CASSARDLSSEQFF

v_call: TRBV30
clone_size: NA
cdr3_length: 12
d_call: NA
j_call: TRBJ1-5
cdr3_nt: TGTGCCTGGAGCCAGGGAAAACAGCCCCAGCATTTT
cdr3_aa: CAWSQGKQPQHF

v_call: TRBV28
clone_size: NA
cdr3_length: 13
d_call: NA
j_call: TRBJ2-3
cdr3_nt: TGTGCCAGCAGCCCGACATTCGGAGATACGCAGTATTTT
cdr3_aa: CASSPTFGDTQYF

v_call: TRBV12-5
clone_size: NA
cdr3_length: 16
d_call: TRBD1
j_call: TRBJ2-7
cdr3_nt: TGTGCTAGTGGTTTGGTACGGGACAGGGTAAAATACGAGCAGTACTTC
cdr3_aa: CASGLVRDRVKYEQYF

v_call: TRBV5-1
clone_size: NA
cdr3_length: 14
d_call: TRBD1
j_call: TRBJ1-6
cdr3_nt: TGCGCCAGCAGCCAGGACAGGGGCAATTCACCCCTCCACTTT
cdr3_aa: CASSQDRGNSPLHF

v_call: TRBV5-1
clone_size: NA
cdr3_length: 15
d_call: TRBD2
j_call: TRBJ2-5
cdr3_nt: TGCGCCAGCAGTCTAGCGGGAGGGCCGGGGGAGACCCAGTACTTC
cdr3_aa: CASSLAGGPGETQYF

v_call: TRBV7-3
clone_size: NA
cdr3_length: 16
d_call: TRBD2
j_call: TRBJ2-1
cdr3_nt: TGTGCCAGCAGCTTATCCTCGGGACTAGTGGGTAATGAGCAGTTCTTC
cdr3_aa: CASSLSSGLVGNEQFF

v_call: TRBV5-6
clone_size: NA
cdr3_length: 12
d_call: NA
j_call: TRBJ1-1
cdr3_nt: TGTGCCAGCAGCTTGGACCGCCTTGAAGCTTTCTTT
cdr3_aa: CASSLDRLEAFF

v_call: TRBV25-1
clone_size: NA
cdr3_length: 15
d_call: TRBD2
j_call: TRBJ2-7
cdr3_nt: TGTGCCAGCAGTGAGAACCCGGGAGGCCTGTACGAGCAGTACTTC
cdr3_aa: CASSENPGGLYEQYF

v_call: TRBV19
clone_size: NA
cdr3_length: 13
d_call: NA
j_call: TRBJ2-5
cdr3_nt: TGTGCCAGTAGTATTATGCGGCAAGAGACCCAGTACTTC
cdr3_aa: CASSIMRQETQYF

v_call: TRBV6-6
clone_size: NA
cdr3_length: 13
d_call: NA
j_call: TRBJ1-4
cdr3_nt: TGTGCCAGCAGTTATGAAGCTAATGAAAAACTGTTTTTT
cdr3_aa: CASSYEANEKLFF

v_call: TRBV29-1
clone_size: NA
cdr3_length: 14
d_call: NA
j_call: TRBJ2-1
cdr3_nt: TGCAGCGGTTCAAGGGGGACTCTTTACAATGAGCAGTTCTTC
cdr3_aa: CSGSRGTLYNEQFF

v_call: TRBV10-3
clone_size: NA
cdr3_length: 16
d_call: NA
j_call: TRBJ2-3
cdr3_nt: TGTGCCATCAGGAAAGGACAGCAGTGGGGCACAGATACGCAGTATTTT
cdr3_aa: CAIRKGQQWGTDTQYF

v_call: TRBV7-2
clone_size: few
cdr3_length: 12
d_call: NA
j_call: TRBJ2-7
cdr3_nt: TGTGCCAGCAGCTTATCGGCGTACGAGCAGTACTTC
cdr3_aa: CASSLSAYEQYF

v_call: TRBV27
clone_size: NA
cdr3_length: 11
d_call: NA
j_call: TRBJ2-1
cdr3_nt: TGTGCCAGCAGTTTGGTAGGGGAGCAGTTCTTC
cdr3_aa: CASSLVGEQFF

v_call: TRBV10-2
clone_size: few
cdr3_length: 14
d_call: NA
j_call: TRBJ2-5
cdr3_nt: TGCGCCAGCAGTGAAACGGGGGTTGGGGAGACCCAGTACTTC
cdr3_aa: CASSETGVGETQYF

v_call: TRBV9
clone_size: NA
cdr3_length: 16
d_call: NA
j_call: TRBJ2-3
cdr3_nt: TGTGCCAGCAGCGTAGGGACACGTTCTAGCACAGATACGCAGTATTTT
cdr3_aa: CASSVGTRSSTDTQYF

v_call: TRBV30
clone_size: NA
cdr3_length: 15
d_call: NA
j_call: TRBJ1-4
cdr3_nt: TGTGCCTGGAGCCTCGGGACCCCAACTAATGAAAAACTGTTTTTT
cdr3_aa: CAWSLGTPTNEKLFF

v_call: TRBV5-1
clone_size: NA
cdr3_length: 13
d_call: NA
j_call: TRBJ2-1
cdr3_nt: TGCGCCAGCAGCTCCGACTCCTACAATGAGCAGTTCTTC
cdr3_aa: CASSSDSYNEQFF

v_call: TRBV9
clone_size: NA
cdr3_length: 14
d_call: NA
j_call: TRBJ1-4
cdr3_nt: TGTGCCAGCAGCCCAACAGGGATTGCGGAAAAACTGTTTTTT
cdr3_aa: CASSPTGIAEKLFF

v_call: TRBV27
clone_size: NA
cdr3_length: 15
d_call: NA
j_call: TRBJ1-2
cdr3_nt: TGTGCCAGCAGCCCAACGTCGGATCCCCTCTATGGCTACACCTTC
cdr3_aa: CASSPTSDPLYGYTF

v_call: TRBV28
clone_size: NA
cdr3_length: 14
d_call: NA
j_call: TRBJ1-5
cdr3_nt: TGTGCCAGCAGTTTGGAGGGACATCGTCGGCCCCAGCATTTT
cdr3_aa: CASSLEGHRRPQHF

v_call: TRBV18
clone_size: NA
cdr3_length: 14
d_call: NA
j_call: TRBJ1-1
cdr3_nt: TGTGCCAGCTCAACGTTACAGGGTGGCGCTGAAGCTTTCTTT
cdr3_aa: CASSTLQGGAEAFF

v_call: TRBV7-2
clone_size: once
cdr3_length: 14
d_call: TRBD2
j_call: TRBJ2-3
cdr3_nt: TGTGCCAGCAGCGGACTAGCGGGAGGGGGTACGCAGTATTTT
cdr3_aa: CASSGLAGGGTQYF

v_call: TRBV5-6
clone_size: NA
cdr3_length: 16
d_call: NA
j_call: TRBJ1-1
cdr3_nt: TGTGCCAGCAGCCTGGATGGTGCTTCAATGAACACTGAAGCTTTCTTT
cdr3_aa: CASSLDGASMNTEAFF

v_call: TRBV25-1
clone_size: NA
cdr3_length: 16
d_call: TRBD2
j_call: TRBJ2-1
cdr3_nt: TGTGCCAGCAGTGAATCCAAGGGACTAGAATACAATGAGCAGTTCTTC
cdr3_aa: CASSESKGLEYNEQFF

v_call: TRBV9
clone_size: NA
cdr3_length: 17
d_call: TRBD2
j_call: TRBJ2-5
cdr3_nt: TGTGCCAGCAGCGTAGCTTGGGCGGGAGGGAGTGGAGAGACCCAGTACTTC
cdr3_aa: CASSVAWAGGSGETQYF

v_call: TRBV6-5
clone_size: few
cdr3_length: 12
d_call: NA
j_call: TRBJ1-2
cdr3_nt: TGTGCCAGCAGGTTCTTCGGAAGTGGCTACACCTTC
cdr3_aa: CASRFFGSGYTF

v_call: TRBV5-1
clone_size: many
cdr3_length: 14
d_call: NA
j_call: TRBJ2-5
cdr3_nt: TGCGCCAGCAGCTTGGAGGGGCTGAAAGAGACCCAGTACTTC
cdr3_aa: CASSLEGLKETQYF

v_call: TRBV11-1
clone_size: NA
cdr3_length: 15
d_call: NA
j_call: TRBJ2-7
cdr3_nt: TGTGCCAGCAGCTTAGCCAGACAGGGAGGTTACGAGCAGTACTTC
cdr3_aa: CASSLARQGGYEQYF

v_call: TRBV6-1
clone_size: NA
cdr3_length: 14
d_call: TRBD2
j_call: TRBJ2-1
cdr3_nt: TGTGCCAGCAAGGGACTAGCGGGACCTGGTGAGCAGTTCTTC
cdr3_aa: CASKGLAGPGEQFF

v_call: TRBV19
clone_size: NA
cdr3_length: 13
d_call: TRBD1
j_call: TRBJ2-7
cdr3_nt: TGTGCCAGTAGTGAGACAGGGTTTTACGAGCAGTACTTC
cdr3_aa: CASSETGFYEQYF

v_call: TRBV7-2
clone_size: NA
cdr3_length: 14
d_call: TRBD1
j_call: TRBJ2-1
cdr3_nt: TGTGCCAGCAGCTCTTCGGACAGGGAGGATGAGCAGTTCTTC
cdr3_aa: CASSSSDREDEQFF

v_call: TRBV7-8
clone_size: NA
cdr3_length: 17
d_call: NA
j_call: TRBJ2-1
cdr3_nt: TGTGCCAGCAGCTCTAACAGAAATGTAGGAGCCTACAATGAGCAGTTCTTC
cdr3_aa: CASSSNRNVGAYNEQFF

v_call: TRBV7-2
clone_size: NA
cdr3_length: 15
d_call: TRBD2
j_call: TRBJ2-1
cdr3_nt: TGTGCCAGCAGCGAAAGACTAGCGGGAAACAATGAGCAGTTCTTC
cdr3_aa: CASSERLAGNNEQFF

v_call: TRBV18
clone_size: once
cdr3_length: 12
d_call: NA
j_call: TRBJ2-7
cdr3_nt: TGTGCCAGCTCATTGCAGGGCTACGAGCAGTACTTC
cdr3_aa: CASSLQGYEQYF

v_call: TRBV19
clone_size: few
cdr3_length: 17
d_call: TRBD2
j_call: TRBJ2-1
cdr3_nt: TGTGCCAGTAGTATCCGACTAGCGGGAGCGAGGGGCAATGAGCAGTTCTTC
cdr3_aa: CASSIRLAGARGNEQFF

v_call: TRBV7-9
clone_size: NA
cdr3_length: 17
d_call: TRBD2
j_call: TRBJ2-2
cdr3_nt: TGTGCCAGCAGCAACGGACTAGCGGGACGGGGCACCGGGGAGCTGTTTTTT
cdr3_aa: CASSNGLAGRGTGELFF

v_call: TRBV7-6
clone_size: many
cdr3_length: 15
d_call: NA
j_call: TRBJ2-7
cdr3_nt: TGTGCCAGCAGCAATACAGGAGACGTTTCCTACGAGCAGTACTTC
cdr3_aa: CASSNTGDVSYEQYF

v_call: TRBV10-3
clone_size: many
cdr3_length: 16
d_call: TRBD2
j_call: TRBJ2-1
cdr3_nt: TGTGCCATCAGTGGTCACGGGACTAGCGGCTACAATGAGCAGTTCTTC
cdr3_aa: CAISGHGTSGYNEQFF